This T cell receptor beta chain originates from a study of PD-1 blockade in classical Hodgkin lymphoma. Time point defined: cycle 4 day 1 (C4D1), after 6 weeks of nivolumab. Every patient had relapsed following autologous stem cell transplantation, and cohorts differed in brentuximab vedotin exposure. The table came from immunoSEQ multiplex PCR; TCRdb's copy has only in-frame clones and leaves some out. Among some 28,000 clones listed, about four fifths were seen once. This clone appeared a single time. This material consisted of peripheral blood mononuclear cells (PBMCs), taken before the fourth cycle of nivolumab. This receptor was taken from a human donor with classical Hodgkin lymphoma.

CDR3 DNA: TGTGCCAGCAGCGTAGGATGGGCTAATATCCAAGAGACCCAGTACTTC. Translating gives CASSVGWANIQETQYF. The V gene is TRBV9, the J gene TRBJ2-5; D is uncertain. The CDR3 totals 16 residues. Looked up from germline, CDR1 is SGDLS and CDR2 is YYNGEE. The V end lost 0 bases, the J end lost 1 base, and 13 bases lay between the germline ends.